This entry lists 19 T cell receptor beta chains sequenced from one sample in a study of tumor and adjacent non-tumor tissue in lung cancer. TCRbeta libraries were built with three rounds of nested PCR, modified from ARM-PCR. A single record per CDR3 protein comes from TCRdb applying MiXCR to the multiplex PCR reads. This table has about 80,000 distinct CDR3 sequences, over 55% appearing once. No cell sorting was done before RNA was extracted from the tissue. Sequenced material: lung tumor tissue. These receptors all come from a woman in her thirties or forties with non-small cell lung cancer.

The V call is TRBV11-2, the J call TRBJ2-5, with D unclear. Germline lookup yields CDR1 SGHAT and CDR2 FQNNGV. The CDR3 has 16 amino acids. V gave up 5 bases and J gave up 2 bases, with 18 bases separating them. CDR3 loop: CASSTPGVGIQETQYF. CDR3 bases: TGTGCCAGCAGCACCCCGGGCGTGGGGATACAAGAGACCCAGTACTTC.

The rearrangement joins TRBV11-2 to TRBJ2-7; 8 nucleotides align to TRBD2. V lost 10 bases and J lost 7; bases outside the gene matches: 33. CDR1 and CDR2 from the germline V gene are SGHAT and FQNNGV. This CDR3 comprises 20 residues. CDR3 residues: CAITLSVPPNGRASTFEQYF. The CDR3 DNA is TGTGCCATCACCCTCTCTGTGCCGCCTAACGGGAGGGCCTCCACTTTTGAGCAGTACTTC.

This chain connects TRBV6-1 to TRBJ1-1; 7 nucleotides match TRBD1. CDR3 length: 15 residues. Germline CDR1 and CDR2: MNHNS and SASEGT. J lost 7 bases, V lost 5 bases, and 13 bases had no gene match. The CDR3 sequence is CASSLGQRLDNEAFF. CDR3 sequence (DNA): TGTGCCAGCAGTCTGGGACAGAGACTCGACAATGAAGCTTTCTTT.

V usage is TRBV4-1 and J usage is TRBJ1-3; TRBD1 is a possible D gene (5 bases). V was pared by 11 bases and J by 12 bases, with 23 bases between. This CDR3 region has 13 residues. The germline CDR1 and CDR2 sequences are MGHRA and YSYEKL. CDR3 region: CAVRASSGKIIYF. The CDR3 nucleotides are TGCGCCGTCAGGGCGAGCTCTGGAAAGATCATATATTTT.

A note on this clonotype: Relative to the germline gene, one junction end is altered; a read error may explain this. The V and J genes are TRBV2 and TRBJ2-1, with TRBD2 identical over 7 bases. The CDR3 has 15 amino acids. Germline CDR1 SNHLY, CDR2 FYNNEI. The CDR3 nucleotides read TGTGTCAGCAGTGATCTTGGCGGGAGTTTCTATGAGCAGTTCTTC. It specifies CVSSDLGGSFYEQFF.

This clonotype was observed once. The V and J genes are TRBV6-2 or TRBV6-3 and TRBJ2-1; TRBD2 aligns across 11 bases. The J segment lost 9 bases and the V segment lost 9 bases, leaving 16 bases of the junction unmatched. Germline V gene sequence: CDR1 MNHEY, CDR2 SVGEGT. The CDR3 length is 16 residues. The CDR3 nucleotides are TGTGCCAGTAGTAACAGACTAGCGGGAAATCCCAGTGAGCAGTTCTTC. Amino acid sequence: CASSNRLAGNPSEQFF.

This clonotype was found many times. The V call is TRBV5-4, the J call TRBJ2-4; D gene uncertain. V lost 0 bases to trimming and J lost 6 bases, with 10 bases between them. The CDR3 has 14 residues. Germline V lookup: CDR1 SGHNT, CDR2 YYREEE (reference sequence). Written as DNA, the CDR3 is TGTGCCAGCAGCTTGGAGGGCCCGGGAAACATTCAGTACTTC. This gives the protein CASSLEGPGNIQYF.

A single count supports this clonotype. A junction end diverges from the germline sequence, so it may reflect a read error. The J gene is TRBJ2-2, the V gene TRBV6-1; TRBD2 agrees at 7 bases. The germline V gene has CDR1 MNHNS and CDR2 SASEGT. This CDR3 contains 16 residues. In nucleotides, the CDR3 is TGTGCCAGCGGTGAACTGGCGGGGGCGAACACCGGGGAGCTGTTTTTT. It codes for CASGELAGANTGELFF.

Points on this clonotype: The CDR3 ends on some other residue instead of the conserved phenylalanine or tryptophan, so this is likely a read error. The chain combines TRBV6-5 with TRBJ1-2; no clear D gene. Germline CDR1 and CDR2: MNHEY and SVGAGI. Deletions cut 7 bases from V and 2 bases from J, with 11 bases between. The CDR3 consists of 13 residues. CDR3 protein: CASIGWQNYGYTI. As DNA, the CDR3 is TGTGCCAGCATTGGGTGGCAAAACTATGGCTACACCATC.

This clonotype was counted at least ten times. A read error may be the cause here, since a much bigger clone is one base away. The chain has TRBV11-2 and TRBJ2-3, with TRBD2 identical over 12 bases. The CDR3 runs 17 residues. CDR1 SGHAT and CDR2 FQNNGV come from the germline V gene. The CDR3 DNA is TGTGCCAGCAGCTTTTCACTAGCGGGGGGCTCCACAGATACGCAGTGTTTT. Amino acids: CASSFSLAGGSTDTQCF.

With regard to this clonotype: Since no conserved phenylalanine or tryptophan closes the CDR3, a read error is the likely cause. The chain combines TRBV5-6 with TRBJ2-3; TRBD2 might be the D (5 bases). V shed 2 bases and J shed 1 base, with 11 bases lying between them. The CDR3 has 15 residues. CDR1 is SGHDT and CDR2 is YYEEEE in the germline V gene. CDR3 bases: TGTGCCAGCAGCTTTGCACTAGATGGCACAGATACGCAGTATATT. Its translation is CASSFALDGTDTQYI.

This rearrangement joins TRBV5-4 to TRBJ2-3; D perhaps matches TRBD1 (6 bases). The germline V and J ends were trimmed by 8 bases and 6 bases, with 16 bases remaining between them. Per germline, CDR1 SGHNT and CDR2 YYREEE (reference sequence). The CDR3 spans 13 residues. The CDR3 sequence: CASRFGGVDTQYF. The CDR3 coding sequence is TGTGCCAGTAGATTTGGGGGCGTGGATACGCAGTATTTT.

The chain is built from TRBV29-1 and TRBJ1-4, with D possibly being TRBD1 (6 bases). With 3 bases removed from V and 3 bases from J, the gap between germline ends came to 17 bases. Germline CDR1 SQVTM, CDR2 ANQGSEA. The CDR3 extends over 16 amino acids. The CDR3 coding sequence is TGCAGCGTTGATGGGGGGGCGGAGGCAGCTAATGAAAAACTGTTTTTT. This sequence encodes CSVDGGAEAANEKLFF.

As for this clonotype: A read error is likely, as this CDR3 ends without the conserved phenylalanine or tryptophan. This chain uses TRBV11-2 with TRBJ2-1; 9 bases line up with TRBD2. Losses at the gene ends were 4 bases for V and 10 bases for J; bases not matched to a gene: 20. The germline V gene has CDR1 SGHAT and CDR2 FQNNGV. The CDR3 sequence is 18 residues long. The CDR3 region is CASSSRIAISGGLREQFL. CDR3 coding DNA: TGTGCCAGCAGCTCGCGCATCGCAATTAGCGGGGGACTAAGGGAGCAGTTCCTC.

Regarding this clonotype: A read error may account for a junction end that differs from germline. CDR3 in amino acids: CVSSIIAGGDTDTQYF. CDR3 bases: TGTGTCAGCAGTATCATTGCGGGGGGGGACACAGATACGCAGTATTTT. The chain is built from TRBV6-1 and TRBJ2-3, with 9 bases fitting TRBD2. The germline CDR1 and CDR2 sequences are MNHNS and SASEGT. This CDR3 has 16 residues.

This clonotype was seen ten or more times. The chain has TRBV24-1 and TRBJ2-1; D tentatively reads TRBD1 or TRBD2 (5 bases each). Germline CDR1 reads KGHDR; CDR2 reads SFDVKD. This CDR3 contains 18 residues. V lost 1 base and J lost 0, with 15 bases in between. The CDR3 spells CATSDFRDGPSSYNEQFF. The CDR3 DNA reads as TGTGCCACCAGTGATTTCCGGGACGGACCCAGCTCCTACAATGAGCAGTTCTTC.

The CDR3 protein is CASRSGLAGGPGANNQFF. For the CDR3, the DNA is TGTGCCAGCAGATCTGGACTAGCGGGGGGCCCAGGGGCCAATAACCAGTTCTTC. The gene calls are TRBV11-2 and TRBJ2-1; 14 nucleotides align to TRBD2. The trim removed 6 bases at V and 13 bases at J, leaving 20 bases unmatched. This CDR3 spans 18 amino acids. CDR1 SGHAT and CDR2 FQNNGV come from the germline V gene.

This clonotype has a handful of counts. At one end the junction does not follow the germline gene, possibly because of a read error. This chain links TRBV11-2 with TRBJ2-7, with D unclear. CDR1 is SGHAT and CDR2 is FQNNGV in the germline V gene. The CDR3 has 14 amino acids. CDR3 loop: CASSLVSYSYEQYF. Here the CDR3 DNA reads TGTGCCAGCAGCTTAGTCTCGTACTCCTACGAACAGTACTTC.

This clonotype was observed once. A junction end diverges from the germline sequence, so it may reflect a read error. The chain joins TRBV11-2 to TRBJ2-1; TRBD2 is a possible D gene (5 bases). The CDR3 totals 15 residues. In germline, CDR1 is SGHAT, CDR2 FQNNGV. The CDR3, as DNA: TGTGTCAGCAGCTTAGGTGAGACGGGGTACAATGAGCAGTTCTTC. Protein: CVSSLGETGYNEQFF.